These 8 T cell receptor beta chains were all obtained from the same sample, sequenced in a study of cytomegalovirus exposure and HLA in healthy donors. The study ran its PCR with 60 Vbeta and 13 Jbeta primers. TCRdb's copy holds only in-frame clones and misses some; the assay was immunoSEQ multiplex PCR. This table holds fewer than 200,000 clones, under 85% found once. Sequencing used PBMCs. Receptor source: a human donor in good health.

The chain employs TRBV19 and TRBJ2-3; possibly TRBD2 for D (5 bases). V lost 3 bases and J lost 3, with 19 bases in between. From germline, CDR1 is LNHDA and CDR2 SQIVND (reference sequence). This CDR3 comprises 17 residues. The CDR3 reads CASSMTIGNLITDTQYF. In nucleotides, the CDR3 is TGTGCCAGTAGTATGACTATTGGGAACCTTATTACAGATACGCAGTATTTT.

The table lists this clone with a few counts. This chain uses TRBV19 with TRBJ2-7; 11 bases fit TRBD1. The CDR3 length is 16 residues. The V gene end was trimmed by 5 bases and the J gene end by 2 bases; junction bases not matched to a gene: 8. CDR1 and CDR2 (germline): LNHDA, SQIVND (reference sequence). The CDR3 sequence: CASSARDRGSPYEQYF. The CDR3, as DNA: TGTGCCAGTAGTGCCCGGGACAGGGGGTCCCCCTACGAGCAGTACTTC.

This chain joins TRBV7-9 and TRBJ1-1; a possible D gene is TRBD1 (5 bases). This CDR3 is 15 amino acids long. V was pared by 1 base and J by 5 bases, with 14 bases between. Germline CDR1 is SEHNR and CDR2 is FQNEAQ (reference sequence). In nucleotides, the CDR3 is TGTGCCAGCAGCTTAGTGCAGGGCGGTGGAACTGAAGCTTTCTTT. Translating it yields CASSLVQGGGTEAFF.

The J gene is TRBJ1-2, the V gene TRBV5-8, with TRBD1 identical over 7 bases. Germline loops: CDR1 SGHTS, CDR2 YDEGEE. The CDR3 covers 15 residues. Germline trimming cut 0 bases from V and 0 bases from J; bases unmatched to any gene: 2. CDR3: CASSLVGGTNYGYTF. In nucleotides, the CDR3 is TGTGCCAGCAGCTTGGTAGGGGGCACTAACTATGGCTACACCTTC.

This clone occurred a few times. CDR3 sequence (DNA): TGTGCCAGCAGCCCAAGGACTAGCGGGGGCCGCTCCTACAATGAGCAGTTCTTC. Translating gives CASSPRTSGGRSYNEQFF. The chain employs TRBV7-9 and TRBJ2-1; 13 nucleotides align to TRBD2. The CDR3 runs 18 residues. Per the germline V gene, CDR1 is SEHNR and CDR2 is FQNEAQ (reference sequence). V trimming: 5 bases; J trimming: 0 bases; junction bases outside the gene matches: 7.

The CDR3 region is CASSRRTVSYEQYF. The CDR3 bases are TGCGCCAGCAGCCGTAGGACAGTGAGCTACGAGCAGTACTTC. V usage is TRBV5-1 and J usage is TRBJ2-7; D is possibly TRBD1 (6 bases). Germline CDR1 reads SGHRS; CDR2 reads YFSETQ. The CDR3 is 14 residues long. V was clipped by 4 bases and J by 3 bases, with 14 bases between them.

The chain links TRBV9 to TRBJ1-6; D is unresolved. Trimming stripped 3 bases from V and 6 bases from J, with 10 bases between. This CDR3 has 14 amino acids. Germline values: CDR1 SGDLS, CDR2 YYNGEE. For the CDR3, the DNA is TGTGCCAGCAGCGCCGGGGATTCTAATTCACCCCTCCACTTT. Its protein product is CASSAGDSNSPLHF.

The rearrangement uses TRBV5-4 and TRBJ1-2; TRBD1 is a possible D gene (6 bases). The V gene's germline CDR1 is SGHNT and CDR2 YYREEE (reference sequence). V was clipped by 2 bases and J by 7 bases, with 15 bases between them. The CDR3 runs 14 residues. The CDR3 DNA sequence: TGTGCCAGCAGCTTAGGAGGTCCAGGGGCTGGCTACACCTTC. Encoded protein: CASSLGGPGAGYTF.